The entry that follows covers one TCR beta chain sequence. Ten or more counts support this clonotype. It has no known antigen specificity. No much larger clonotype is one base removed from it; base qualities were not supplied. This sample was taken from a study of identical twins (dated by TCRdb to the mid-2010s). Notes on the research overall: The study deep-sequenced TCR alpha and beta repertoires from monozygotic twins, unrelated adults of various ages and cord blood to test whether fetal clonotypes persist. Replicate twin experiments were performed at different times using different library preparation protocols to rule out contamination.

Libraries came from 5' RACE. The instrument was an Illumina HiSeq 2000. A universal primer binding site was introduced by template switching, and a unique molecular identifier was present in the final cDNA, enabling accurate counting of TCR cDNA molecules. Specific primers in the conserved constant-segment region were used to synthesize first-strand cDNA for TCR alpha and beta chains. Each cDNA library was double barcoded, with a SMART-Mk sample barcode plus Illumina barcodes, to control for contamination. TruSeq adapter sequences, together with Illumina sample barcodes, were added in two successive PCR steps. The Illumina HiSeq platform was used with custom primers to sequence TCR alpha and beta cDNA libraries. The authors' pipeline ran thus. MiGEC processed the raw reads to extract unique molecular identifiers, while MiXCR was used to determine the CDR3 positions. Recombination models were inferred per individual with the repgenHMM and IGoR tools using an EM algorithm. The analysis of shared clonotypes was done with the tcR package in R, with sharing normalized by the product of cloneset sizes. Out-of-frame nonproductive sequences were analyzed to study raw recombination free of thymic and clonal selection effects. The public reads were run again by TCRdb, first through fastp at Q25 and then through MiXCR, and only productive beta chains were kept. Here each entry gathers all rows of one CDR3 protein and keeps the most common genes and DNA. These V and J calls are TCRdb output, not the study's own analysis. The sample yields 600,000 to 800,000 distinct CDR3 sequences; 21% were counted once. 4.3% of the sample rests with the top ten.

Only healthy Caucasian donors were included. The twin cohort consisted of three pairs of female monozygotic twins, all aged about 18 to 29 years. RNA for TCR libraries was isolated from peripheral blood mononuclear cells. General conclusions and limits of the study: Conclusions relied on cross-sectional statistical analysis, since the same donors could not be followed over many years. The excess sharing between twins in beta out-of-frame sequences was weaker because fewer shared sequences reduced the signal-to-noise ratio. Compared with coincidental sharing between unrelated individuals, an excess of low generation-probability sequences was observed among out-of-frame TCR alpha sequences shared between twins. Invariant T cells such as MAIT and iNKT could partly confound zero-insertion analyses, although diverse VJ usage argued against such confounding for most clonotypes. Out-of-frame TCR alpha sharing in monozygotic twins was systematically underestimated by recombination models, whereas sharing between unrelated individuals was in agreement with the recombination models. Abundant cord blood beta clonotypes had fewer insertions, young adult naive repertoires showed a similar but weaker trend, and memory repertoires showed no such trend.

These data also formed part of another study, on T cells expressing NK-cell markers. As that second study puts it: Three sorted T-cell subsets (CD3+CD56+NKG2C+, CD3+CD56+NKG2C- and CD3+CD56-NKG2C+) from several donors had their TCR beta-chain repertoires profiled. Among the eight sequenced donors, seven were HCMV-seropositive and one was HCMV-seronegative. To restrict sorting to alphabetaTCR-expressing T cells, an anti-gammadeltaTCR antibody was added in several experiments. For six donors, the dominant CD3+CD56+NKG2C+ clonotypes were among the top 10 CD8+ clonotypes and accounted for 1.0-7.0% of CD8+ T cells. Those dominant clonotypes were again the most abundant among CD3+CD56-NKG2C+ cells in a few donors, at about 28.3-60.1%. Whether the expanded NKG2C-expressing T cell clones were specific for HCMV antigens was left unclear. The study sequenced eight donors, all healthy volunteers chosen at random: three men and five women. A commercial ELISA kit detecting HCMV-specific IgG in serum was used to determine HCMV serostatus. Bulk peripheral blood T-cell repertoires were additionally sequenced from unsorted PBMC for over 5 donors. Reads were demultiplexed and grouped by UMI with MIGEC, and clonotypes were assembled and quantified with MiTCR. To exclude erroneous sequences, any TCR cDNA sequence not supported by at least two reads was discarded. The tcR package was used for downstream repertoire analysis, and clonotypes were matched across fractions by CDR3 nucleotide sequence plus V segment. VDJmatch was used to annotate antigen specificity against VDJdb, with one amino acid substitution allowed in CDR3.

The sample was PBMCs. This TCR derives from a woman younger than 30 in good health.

The CDR3 corresponds to CASSLAELGQNIQYF. The base sequence is TGCGCCAGCAGCTTGGCCGAACTGGGTCAAAACATTCAGTACTTC. The chain couples TRBV5-1 to TRBJ2-4, with the identity of the D gene unclear. At the junction V is shortened by 0 bases and J by 5 bases, with 12 bases in between. The CDR3, from cysteine to phenylalanine, totals 15 residues. Just the 45-base CDR3 DNA is kept, in frame starting at base 1. CDR1 SGHRS and CDR2 YFSETQ are derived from the germline V gene.